This paragraph reports one T cell receptor beta chain. The antigen is unknown. This sample stems from a study of cytomegalovirus exposure and HLA in healthy donors. General study findings and limits: TCR beta V segments were, for the most part, productive about 87% or about 30% of the time in an earlier analysis.

Regarding donors, all were healthy bone marrow donors. The length of the CDR3 is 14 residues. J was trimmed by 4 bases and V by 3 bases; bases with no gene match: 5. Germline V lookup: CDR1 SGHTA, CDR2 FQGNSA. PCR used 60 Vbeta primers and 13 Jbeta primers. Generated by immunoSEQ multiplex PCR, the TCRdb table keeps only in-frame clones and is missing some. This sample's clone table lists 150,000 or so clones. The V and J genes are TRBV7-2 and TRBJ1-1; TRBD1 matches 7 bases. Sequencing was carried out using PBMCs. This clonotype was obtained from a woman between 50 and 59 years old in good health and CMV-seronegative. The CDR3 here is CASSFHRGGTEAFF. The CDR3 nucleotides are TGTGCCAGCAGCTTCCACAGGGGTGGCACTGAAGCTTTCTTT.